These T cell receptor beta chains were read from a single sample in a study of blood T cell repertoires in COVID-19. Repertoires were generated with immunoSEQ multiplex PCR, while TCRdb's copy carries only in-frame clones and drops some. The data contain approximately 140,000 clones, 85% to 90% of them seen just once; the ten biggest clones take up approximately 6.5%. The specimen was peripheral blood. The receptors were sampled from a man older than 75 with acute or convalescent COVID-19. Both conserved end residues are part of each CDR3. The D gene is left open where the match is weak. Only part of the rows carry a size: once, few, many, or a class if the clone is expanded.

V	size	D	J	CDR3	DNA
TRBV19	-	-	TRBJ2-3	CASSPKERSVSADTQYF	TGTGCCAGTAGTCCTAAGGAGCGGTCTGTCAGCGCAGATACGCAGTATTTT
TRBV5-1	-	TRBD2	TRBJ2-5	CASNPGTSGETQYF	TGCGCCAGCAACCCCGGGACTAGCGGGGAGACCCAGTACTTC
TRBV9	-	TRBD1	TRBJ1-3	CASSTRTGQTGNTIYF	TGTGCCAGCAGCACCCGGACAGGGCAGACTGGAAACACCATATATTTT
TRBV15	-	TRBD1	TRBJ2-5	CATSKGQGQGETQYF	TGTGCCACCAGCAAGGGACAGGGGCAGGGGGAGACCCAGTACTTC
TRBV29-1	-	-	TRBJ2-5	CSVVQTLGETQYF	TGCAGCGTTGTTCAAACCCTCGGGGAGACCCAGTACTTC
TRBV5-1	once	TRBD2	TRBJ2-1	CASRDVEGLVAYNEQFF	TGCGCCAGCAGGGACGTTGAGGGACTAGTGGCCTACAATGAGCAGTTCTTC
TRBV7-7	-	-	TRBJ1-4	CASSLYRNHEKLFF	TGTGCTAGCAGCTTGTACAGGAATCATGAAAAACTGTTTTTT
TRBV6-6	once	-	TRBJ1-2	CASSYQQGRNYGYTF	TGTGCCAGCAGTTACCAACAGGGTAGGAACTATGGCTACACCTTC
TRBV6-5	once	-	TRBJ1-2	CAFRGLNYGYTF	TGTGCCTTCCGAGGGCTTAACTATGGCTACACCTTC
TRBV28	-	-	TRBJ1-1	CASSPPTGMNTEAFF	TGTGCCAGCAGTCCGCCGACAGGCATGAACACTGAAGCTTTCTTT
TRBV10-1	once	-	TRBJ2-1	CASSESRPPGYSYNEQFF	TGCGCCAGCAGTGAGTCGAGACCGCCGGGGTACTCCTACAATGAGCAGTTCTTC
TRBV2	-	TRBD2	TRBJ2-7	CASSEWSGGGYEQYF	TGTGCCAGCAGTGAATGGTCGGGCGGGGGATACGAGCAGTACTTC
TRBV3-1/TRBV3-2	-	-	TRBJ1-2	CASSPLAGGDGYTF	TGTGCCAGCAGCCCCCTAGCCGGGGGGGATGGCTACACCTTC
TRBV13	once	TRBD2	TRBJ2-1	CASSLGASGRRQEFF	TGTGCCAGCAGCTTAGGGGCTAGCGGGAGGCGGCAGGAGTTCTTC
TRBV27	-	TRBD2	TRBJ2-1	CASSPRGYYNEQFF	TGTGCCAGCAGTCCGCGGGGGTACTACAATGAGCAGTTCTTC
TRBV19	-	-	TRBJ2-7	CASSIRGSSYEQYF	TGTGCCAGTAGTATCCGGGGAAGCTCCTACGAGCAGTACTTC
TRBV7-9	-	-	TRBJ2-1	CASSLAGGFDNEQFF	TGTGCCAGCAGCTTAGCGGGGGGTTTCGACAATGAGCAGTTCTTC
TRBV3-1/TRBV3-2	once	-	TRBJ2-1	CASSPAGRISYNEQFF	TGTGCCAGCAGCCCCGCAGGGAGGATCTCCTACAATGAGCAGTTCTTC
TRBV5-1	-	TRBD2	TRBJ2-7	CASGGDSYEQYF	TGCGCCAGCGGGGGGGACTCCTACGAGCAGTACTTC
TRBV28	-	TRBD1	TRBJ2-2	CASSPGQGSGELFF	TGTGCCAGCAGTCCGGGACAGGGGTCCGGGGAGCTGTTTTTT
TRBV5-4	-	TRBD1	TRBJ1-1	CASSGQGNTEAFF	TGTGCCAGCAGCGGACAGGGGAACACTGAAGCTTTCTTT
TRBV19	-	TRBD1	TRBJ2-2	CASSIGQGVNTGELFF	TGTGCCAGTAGTATAGGCCAGGGGGTTAACACCGGGGAGCTGTTTTTT
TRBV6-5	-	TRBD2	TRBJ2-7	CASSGTSGKVYEQYF	TGTGCCAGCAGCGGGACTAGCGGGAAGGTATACGAGCAGTACTTC
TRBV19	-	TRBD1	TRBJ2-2	CASTPGGAGGELFF	TGTGCCAGTACCCCAGGGGGCGCGGGCGGGGAGCTGTTTTTT
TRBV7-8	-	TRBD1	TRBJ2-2	CASSSLTQGAKNTGELFF	TGTGCCAGCAGCTCCCTAACCCAGGGGGCCAAGAACACCGGGGAGCTGTTTTTT
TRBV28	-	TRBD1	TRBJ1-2	CASSLVGQGSYTF	TGTGCCAGCAGTTTGGTCGGACAGGGAAGCTACACCTTC
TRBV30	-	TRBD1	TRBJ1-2	CAWSVLQGAPLDGYTF	TGTGCCTGGAGTGTACTTCAGGGGGCGCCGTTGGATGGCTACACCTTC
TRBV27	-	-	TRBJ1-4	CASRRSTTNEKLFF	TGTGCCAGCCGTAGGAGCACAACTAATGAAAAACTGTTTTTT
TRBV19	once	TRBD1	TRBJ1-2	CASRQGGHGYTF	TGTGCCAGCCGACAGGGAGGCCATGGCTACACCTTC